Listed here are 10 T cell receptor beta chains from one sample, sequenced in a study of control samples from healthy donors and cancer patients. Using immunoSEQ multiplex PCR, the repertoire was profiled, and TCRdb retains in-frame clones only, with some absent. The table lists some 150,000 clones, 80% to 95% of them singletons. Sequencing was carried out using blood. Receptors were obtained from a woman aged 60 to 75 in good health.

The chain links TRBV6-6 to TRBJ1-6; D not resolved. This CDR3 region has 13 residues. Germline CDR1 and CDR2: MNHNY and SVGAGI (reference sequence). Between the trimmed V and J ends, which lost 6 bases and 8 bases, there was a span of 11 bases. In DNA form, the CDR3 reads TGTGCCAGCAGCTGGGAGAATTATTCACCCCTCCACTTT. This translates into CASSWENYSPLHF.

The chain uses TRBV9 and TRBJ1-5, with D maybe TRBD1 (6 bases). This CDR3 is built from 15 residues. From germline, CDR1 is SGDLS and CDR2 YYNGEE. V shed 4 bases and J shed 2 bases, with 13 bases lying between them. This CDR3 is CASSFSGVRNQPQHF. The CDR3 DNA reads as TGTGCCAGCAGCTTCTCAGGGGTCCGCAATCAGCCCCAGCATTTT.

This chain uses TRBV7-2 with TRBJ1-5; D is possibly TRBD1 (5 bases). There are 13 residues in the CDR3. Trimming shortened V by 2 bases and J by 5 bases, and 7 bases separated the two germline ends. The germline CDR1 and CDR2 sequences are SGHTA and FQGNSA. CDR3 nucleotide sequence: TGTGCCAGCAGCTTACAGGGTCATCAGCCCCAGCATTTT. Its protein is CASSLQGHQPQHF. Drawing the rest from reference TRBV7-2 and TRBJ1-5, the complete variable domain is GAGVSQSPSNKVTEKGKDVELRCDPISGHTALYWYRQSLGQGLEFLIYFQGNSAPDKSGLPSDRFSAERTGGSVSTLTIQRTQQEDSAVYLCASSLQGHQPQHFGDGTRLSIL.

This chain connects TRBV6-2 or TRBV6-3 to TRBJ1-5; TRBD1 agrees at 7 bases. CDR3 length: 15 residues. Germline CDR1 MNHEY, CDR2 SVGEGT. After removal of 3 bases from V and 2 bases from J, the junction contained 4 bases not matched to a gene. The CDR3 region is CASSYYDRGNQPQHF. CDR3 DNA: TGTGCCAGCAGTTATTACGACAGGGGCAATCAGCCCCAGCATTTT.

This chain uses TRBV7-9 with TRBJ1-1; the match to TRBD1 covers 11 bases. CDR3 length: 14 residues. Germline CDR1 reads SEHNR; CDR2 reads FQNEAQ (reference sequence). V gave up 8 bases and J gave up 5 bases; unmatched junction bases: 7. The CDR3 spells CASGTGGGNTEAFF. The DNA of the CDR3 is TGTGCCAGCGGGACAGGGGGGGGAAATACTGAAGCTTTCTTT.

This rearrangement joins TRBV6-1 to TRBJ2-7, with 7 bases fitting TRBD1. J lost 2 bases, V lost 2 bases, and 9 bases had no gene match. The CDR3 covers 16 residues. Germline loops: CDR1 MNHNS, CDR2 SASEGT. The chain's CDR3 is CASSEPGTAQTYEQYF. The CDR3 coding sequence is TGTGCCAGCAGTGAACCGGGGACAGCCCAGACCTACGAGCAGTACTTC.

This chain joins TRBV6-5 and TRBJ2-2, with D tentatively TRBD2 (5 bases). The length of the CDR3 is 14 residues. V was shortened by 6 bases and J by 5 bases, with 13 bases between the two germline ends. Germline V CDR1 and CDR2: MNHEY, SVGAGI. CDR3 nucleotide sequence: TGTGCCAGCAGGAGGGATAGCGAGACCGGGGAGCTGTTTTTT. The encoded protein is CASRRDSETGELFF.

The V call is TRBV25-1, the J call TRBJ2-1; D gene uncertain. The germline V gene has CDR1 MGHDK and CDR2 SYGVNS. The V gene lost 2 bases and the J gene lost 15 bases, with 11 bases spanning the gap. This CDR3 is built from 11 residues. The CDR3 coding sequence is TGTGCCAGCAGTGAAACACTGTACCTGTTCTTC. This translates into CASSETLYLFF.

This chain connects TRBV19 to TRBJ1-2, with 7 bases fitting TRBD1. The CDR3 contains 13 residues. V dropped 4 bases and J dropped 3; count of bases not matched to a gene: 2. Germline V gene lookup returns CDR1 LNHDA and CDR2 SQIVND (reference sequence). The DNA of the CDR3 is TGTGCCAGTAGTAGTGGACAGGACTATGGCTACACCTTC. Amino acids: CASSSGQDYGYTF. The full variable domain, completed using reference TRBV19 and TRBJ1-2, is DGGITQSPKYLFRKEGQNVTLSCEQNLNHDAMYWYRQDPGQGLRLIYYSQIVNDFQKGDIAEGYSVSREKKESFPLTVTSAQKNPTAFYLCASSSGQDYGYTFGSGTRLTVV.

The J gene is TRBJ1-5, the V gene TRBV6-5; 9 nucleotides match TRBD1. The CDR3 has 14 residues. Germline values: CDR1 MNHEY, CDR2 SVGAGI. Trimming removed 6 bases from V and 7 bases from J; junction bases left unmatched: 7. The chain's CDR3 is CASRGQGLSQPQHF. The CDR3 DNA reads as TGTGCCAGCAGGGGACAGGGCTTGAGCCAGCCCCAGCATTTT.